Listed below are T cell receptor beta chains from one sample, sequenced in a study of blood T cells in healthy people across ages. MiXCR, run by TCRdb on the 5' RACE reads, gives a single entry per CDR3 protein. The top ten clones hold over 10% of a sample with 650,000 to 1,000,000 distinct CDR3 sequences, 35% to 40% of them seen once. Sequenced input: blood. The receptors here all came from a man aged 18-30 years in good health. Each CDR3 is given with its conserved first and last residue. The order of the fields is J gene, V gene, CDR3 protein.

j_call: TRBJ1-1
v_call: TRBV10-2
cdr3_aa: CASSESAAGTEAFF

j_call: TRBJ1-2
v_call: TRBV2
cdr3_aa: CASDRGRGYGYTF

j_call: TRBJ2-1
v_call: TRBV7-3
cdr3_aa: CASSLERGQEQFF

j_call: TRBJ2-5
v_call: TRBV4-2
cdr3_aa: CASSQDRDPRETQYF

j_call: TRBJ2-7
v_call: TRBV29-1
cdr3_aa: CSVGVAGEPYEQYF

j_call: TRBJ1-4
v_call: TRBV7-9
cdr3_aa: CASSYRDGYNEKLFF

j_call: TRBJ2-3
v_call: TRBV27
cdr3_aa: CASAVEGGTDTQYF

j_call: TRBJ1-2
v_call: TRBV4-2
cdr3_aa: CASSQDSLAYGYTF

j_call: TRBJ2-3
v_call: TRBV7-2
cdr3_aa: CASSSLQGNTDTQYF

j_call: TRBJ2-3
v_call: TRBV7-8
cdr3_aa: CASSFTDRALDTQYF

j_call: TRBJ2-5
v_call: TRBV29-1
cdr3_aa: CSVEEGTGRETQYF

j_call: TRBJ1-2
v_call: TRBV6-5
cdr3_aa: CASSYSIGQASGYTF

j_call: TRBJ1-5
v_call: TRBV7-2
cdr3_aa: CASSSDLLGPQHF

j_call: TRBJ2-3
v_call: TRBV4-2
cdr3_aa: CASSPQFQGPPGTDTQYF

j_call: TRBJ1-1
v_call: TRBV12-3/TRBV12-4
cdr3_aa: CASSPELRAEAFF

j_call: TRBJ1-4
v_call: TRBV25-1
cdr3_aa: CASSAGPGEKLFF

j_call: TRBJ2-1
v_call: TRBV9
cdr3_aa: CASSARTGYNEQFF

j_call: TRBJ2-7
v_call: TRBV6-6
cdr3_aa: CASSYLGFGEQYF

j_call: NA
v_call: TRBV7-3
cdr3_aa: CASSYRSSYNEQYF

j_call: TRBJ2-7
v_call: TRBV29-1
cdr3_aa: CSGGHTYEQYF

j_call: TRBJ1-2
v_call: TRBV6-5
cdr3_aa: CASGYRGIGYGYTF

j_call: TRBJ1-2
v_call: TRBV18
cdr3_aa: CASSPPEGSNYGYTF

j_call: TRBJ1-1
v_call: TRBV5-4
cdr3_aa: CASSLARVGMNTEAFF

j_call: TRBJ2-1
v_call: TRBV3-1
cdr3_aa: CASSQDGLAGGTNEQFF

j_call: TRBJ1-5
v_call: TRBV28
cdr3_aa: CASSFGGGQPQHF

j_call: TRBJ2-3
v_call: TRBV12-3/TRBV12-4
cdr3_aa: CASSFVGTSTDTQYF

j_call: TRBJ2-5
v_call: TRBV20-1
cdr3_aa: CSGRFRETQYF

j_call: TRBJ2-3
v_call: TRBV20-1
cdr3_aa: CSAPRSIAGETDTQYF

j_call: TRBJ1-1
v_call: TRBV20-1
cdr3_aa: CSARDPRGARDTEAFF

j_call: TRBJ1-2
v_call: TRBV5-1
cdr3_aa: CASSPRGRILYGYTF

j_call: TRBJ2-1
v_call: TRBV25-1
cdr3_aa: CASSDPGDLDEQFF

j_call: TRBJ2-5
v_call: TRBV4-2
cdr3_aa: CASSHKAAVRFETQYF